The 28 T cell receptor beta chains presented below share a single source sample, sequenced in a study of vaccination and CD4 T cells after COVID-19. Documented treatment: roughly 10-day PBMC culture with coronavirus spike peptide pools or control peptides (ViraFEST assay). The Oncomine TCR Beta short-read assay was what sequenced the DNA obtained from cultured CD4+ T cells. TCRdb independently ran MiXCR on the PCR reads; one entry per CDR3 protein. The table lists some 20,000 distinct CDR3 sequences, under 55% of them singletons. Antigen specificity for these receptors is unknown. Specimen: CD4+ T cells from blood, cultured in vitro, collected before SARS-CoV-2 vaccination. These receptors originate from a human donor who received a COVID-19 vaccine.

This sequence joins TRBV27 and TRBJ1-1, with D perhaps TRBD1 (6 bases). Germline lookup yields CDR1 MNHEY and CDR2 SMNVEV (reference sequence). Trimming removed 1 base from V and 7 bases from J, with 10 bases in between. The CDR3 has 13 residues. The CDR3 sequence: CASSLWGAFEAFF. CDR3 coding DNA: TGTGCCAGCAGTTTATGGGGGGCGTTTGAAGCTTTCTTT.

The chain combines TRBV10-3 with TRBJ2-7, with D maybe TRBD2 (5 bases). Germline V gives CDR1 ENHRY, CDR2 SYGVKD. Trimming cost V 4 bases and J 9 bases, with 13 bases left between them. The CDR3 consists of 12 residues. CDR3: CAISGRQEVQYF. The CDR3 DNA follows: TGTGCCATCAGTGGCCGGCAGGAGGTGCAGTACTTC.

The chain joins TRBV30 to TRBJ1-2; 7 positions match TRBD1. This CDR3 has 18 residues. Trimming at V came to 0 bases and at J to 4 bases, leaving 17 bases not matched to a gene. Germline CDR1 reads GTSNPN; CDR2 reads SVGIG (reference sequence). CDR3 nucleotide sequence: TGTGCCTGGAGTGTAGACTCGAAGAGGGGGCGCCACGGCTATGGCTACACCTTC. Protein sequence: CAWSVDSKRGRHGYGYTF.

The V and J genes are TRBV6-4 and TRBJ2-7; D perhaps matches TRBD2 (5 bases). The CDR3 totals 15 residues. With 6 bases removed from V and 3 bases from J, the gap between germline ends came to 18 bases. CDR1 is MRHNA and CDR2 is SNTAGT in the germline V gene. DNA for the CDR3: TGTGCCAGCAGCCGGGCCCTCCCGGGGTGCTACGAGCAGTACTTC. This sequence encodes CASSRALPGCYEQYF.

The chain couples TRBV7-3 to TRBJ2-5, with D uncertain. In germline, CDR1 is SGHTA, CDR2 FQGTGA. The CDR3 totals 13 residues. Trimming removed 0 bases at V and 4 bases at J, with 6 bases between. This CDR3 reads CASSLTARETQYF. CDR3 nucleotides: TGTGCCAGCAGCTTAACGGCCAGAGAGACCCAGTACTTC.

The CDR3 spells CASYNAGGGETQYF. The DNA for the CDR3 is TGTGCCAGCTATAACGCGGGAGGGGGAGAGACCCAGTACTTC. The chain joins TRBV6-1 to TRBJ2-5; TRBD2 agrees at 9 bases. CDR1 MNHNS and CDR2 SASEGT come from the germline V gene. The CDR3 loop spans 14 amino acids. V dropped 8 bases and J dropped 4; count of bases not matched to a gene: 8.

V usage is TRBV20-1 and J usage is TRBJ2-1; D is unresolved. The germline V and J ends were trimmed by 6 bases and 0 bases, with 15 bases remaining between them. The CDR3 length is 15 residues. Germline CDR1 and CDR2: DFQATT and SNEGSKA (reference sequence). CDR3 nucleotides: TGCAGTGCCACATGGGCCAGGAGCTCCTACAATGAGCAGTTCTTC. Amino acids: CSATWARSSYNEQFF.

By share, this clonotype ranks as medium-sized (0.01 to 0.1%). The chain links TRBV29-1 to TRBJ2-4, with 9 bases identical to TRBD1. Trimming at V came to 4 bases and at J to 7 bases, leaving 8 bases not matched to a gene. Germline CDR1 SQVTM, CDR2 ANQGSEA. The CDR3 contains 14 residues. This CDR3 reads CSVVGSGQGNIQYF. The CDR3 DNA sequence: TGCAGCGTTGTCGGTTCGGGACAGGGCAACATTCAGTACTTC.

For this clonotype: The junction departs from germline at one end; a sequencing error may be responsible. The chain combines TRBV7-9 with TRBJ1-2, with D possibly matching TRBD1 (5 bases). CDR1 is SEHNR and CDR2 is FQNEAQ in the germline V gene (reference sequence). This CDR3 has 13 amino acids. The DNA of the CDR3 is TGTACCAGCAGCTTAGGACAATGGGGAGGCTACACCTTC. Its protein is CTSSLGQWGGYTF.

This chain links TRBV5-1 with TRBJ2-2; tentative D call: TRBD1 (6 bases). The length of the CDR3 is 13 residues. V shed 3 bases and J shed 5 bases, with 8 bases lying between them. Germline CDR1 and CDR2: SGHRS and YFSETQ. The CDR3 DNA reads as TGCGCCAGCAGCTCTCAGGGGACCGGGGAGCTGTTTTTT. Its protein product is CASSSQGTGELFF.

On this clonotype: One end of the junction fails to match germline, which may point to a read error. The rearrangement joins TRBV20-1 to TRBJ1-2; 10 bases match TRBD1. The CDR3 loop spans 16 amino acids. The germline V gene encodes CDR1 DFQATT and CDR2 SNEGSKA (reference sequence). CDR3 amino acids: CSARDQRTGGPYGYAF. The CDR3 bases are TGCAGTGCTAGAGATCAGAGGACAGGGGGTCCCTATGGCTACGCCTTC.

This clonotype was found a few times. This rearrangement joins TRBV20-1 to TRBJ2-7; 7 bases match TRBD1. CDR3 size: 13 residues. The junction had 10 bases not matched to a gene; V was cut back by 4 bases and J by 7 bases. Germline lookup yields CDR1 DFQATT and CDR2 SNEGSKA (reference sequence). CDR3 in DNA: TGCAGTGCTAATACCGGACAGGCCAAGGAGCAGTACTTC. Its protein is CSANTGQAKEQYF.

The chain combines TRBV20-1 with TRBJ2-7; D call uncertain. Germline V gives CDR1 DFQATT, CDR2 SNEGSKA (reference sequence). The germline V and J ends were trimmed by 2 bases and 3 bases, with 5 bases remaining between them. The CDR3 has 11 amino acids. The DNA for the CDR3 is TGCAGTGCTAGATCGGGCTACGAGCAGTACTTC. Residues: CSARSGYEQYF.

The chain joins TRBV7-2 to TRBJ2-3, with D possibly TRBD2 on 5 matching bases. The V gene lost 5 bases and the J gene lost 3 bases, with 12 bases spanning the gap. In germline, CDR1 is SGHTA, CDR2 FQGNSA. This CDR3 is built from 14 residues. The CDR3 region has the DNA TGTGCCAGCAGCCCCCAACTAGGGACAGATACGCAGTATTTT. Protein: CASSPQLGTDTQYF.

This clonotype was observed a few times. The chain couples TRBV24-1 to TRBJ2-5, with D perhaps given as TRBD1 or TRBD2 (7 bases each). Germline V CDR1 and CDR2: KGHDR, SFDVKD. The CDR3 totals 15 residues. V was clipped by 3 bases and J by 5 bases, with 15 bases between them. CDR3 protein: CATSDPGGDLETQYF. DNA for the CDR3: TGTGCCACCAGTGATCCAGGGGGGGATTTGGAGACCCAGTACTTC.

This chain links TRBV27 with TRBJ2-7; perhaps D is TRBD1 or TRBD2 (6 bases each). The germline V gene has CDR1 MNHEY and CDR2 SMNVEV (reference sequence). V dropped 8 bases and J dropped 0 bases, with 17 bases sitting between them. The CDR3 totals 15 residues. The CDR3 DNA is TGTGCCAGCCGGAGGAAGGGGGGACGCTCCTACGAGCAGTACTTC. Its translation: CASRRKGGRSYEQYF.

CDR3 protein: CASSLSRNTEAFF. CDR3 DNA: TGTGCCAGCAGCTTATCAAGGAACACTGAAGCTTTCTTT. The chain couples TRBV7-6 to TRBJ1-1; D unresolved. Per the germline V gene, CDR1 is SGHVS and CDR2 is FNYEAQ. V lost 2 bases and J 1 base, leaving 5 bases between the germline ends. The length of the CDR3 is 13 residues.

In this sample, this clonotype turned up a few times. The chain uses TRBV7-2 and TRBJ2-4, with D possibly matching TRBD1 (6 bases). This CDR3 has 18 residues. Trimming took 4 bases from V and 1 from J, leaving 20 bases between them. Germline CDR1 and CDR2: SGHTA and FQGNSA. The CDR3 DNA reads as TGTGCCAGCAGCTCCCGGGACATCGGGCCCGGGGCCAAAAACATTCAGTACTTC. Residues: CASSSRDIGPGAKNIQYF.

The chain carries TRBV24-1 and TRBJ1-4; 10 bases are shared with TRBD1. The germline CDR1 and CDR2 sequences are KGHDR and SFDVKD. The CDR3 sequence is 15 residues long. Trimming cost V 3 bases and J 7 bases; bases outside gene matches: 4. The CDR3 nucleotides are TGTGCCACCAGTGATCCCGGGACAGGGGTTGAAAAACTGTTTTTT. This sequence encodes CATSDPGTGVEKLFF.

This clonotype turned up a few times. V usage is TRBV12-3 or TRBV12-4 and J usage is TRBJ1-5, with TRBD1 as a possible D gene (5 bases). The germline V and J ends were trimmed by 3 bases and 1 base, with 10 bases remaining between them. The CDR3 spans 15 residues. CDR3 residues: CASSFGAGSNQPQHF. The CDR3 region has the DNA TGTGCCAGCAGTTTCGGGGCGGGGAGCAATCAGCCCCAGCATTTT.

The CDR3 DNA follows: TGCAGTGCTAGAGATTCTCAGGGCGCTAACTATGGCTACACCTTC. It specifies CSARDSQGANYGYTF. The chain couples TRBV20-1 to TRBJ1-2, with a possible D match to TRBD1 (5 bases). The V and J ends lost 0 bases and 0 bases respectively, with 11 bases between them. This CDR3 region has 15 residues. CDR1 and CDR2 (germline): DFQATT, SNEGSKA (reference sequence).

In this sample, this clonotype turned up a few times. The chain couples TRBV20-1 to TRBJ1-2; 9 nucleotides agree with TRBD1. Germline trimming cut 3 bases from V and 7 bases from J; bases unmatched to any gene: 6. The V gene's germline CDR1 is DFQATT and CDR2 SNEGSKA (reference sequence). The CDR3 covers 13 residues. CDR3 region: CSASMGQGFGYTF. Written as DNA, the CDR3 is TGCAGTGCTAGCATGGGACAGGGATTTGGCTACACCTTC.

J is TRBJ1-3 and V is TRBV27, with D possibly TRBD1 on 6 matching bases. CDR3 size: 14 residues. Trimming left V 6 bases short and J 3 bases short, with 12 bases between. Per germline, CDR1 MNHEY and CDR2 SMNVEV (reference sequence). CDR3 in amino acids: CASSPTGYGNTIYF. CDR3 DNA sequence: TGTGCCAGCAGCCCAACAGGGTATGGAAACACCATATATTTT.

This chain uses TRBV15 with TRBJ1-2; 10 positions match TRBD1. Looked up from germline, CDR1 is LNHNV and CDR2 is YYDKDF (reference sequence). This CDR3 comprises 14 residues. V lost 1 base to trimming and J lost 5 bases; unmatched junction nucleotides: 1. The DNA for the CDR3 is TGTGCCACCAGCAGAGGACAGGGGGCGTATGGCTACACCTTC. Residues: CATSRGQGAYGYTF. The variable domain in full, completed from reference TRBV15 and TRBJ1-2, reads DAMVIQNPRYQVTQFGKPVTLSCSQTLNHNVMYWYQQKSSQAPKLLFHYYDKDFNNEADTPDNFQSRRPNTSFCFLDIRSPGLGDTAMYLCATSRGQGAYGYTFGSGTRLTVV.

This clonotype has only a few counts. The rearrangement links TRBV7-8 to TRBJ1-2; 8 bases line up with TRBD1. In germline, CDR1 is SGHVS, CDR2 FQNEAQ. V was clipped by 5 bases and J by 7 bases; unmatched bases: 9. The CDR3 contains 14 residues. The CDR3 nucleotides are TGTGCCAGCAGCCCGACAGGGGACAGTCGTGGCTACACCTTC. This translates into CASSPTGDSRGYTF.

A few counts support this clonotype. The chain employs TRBV24-1 and TRBJ2-1, with 15 bases that match TRBD2. V trimming: 4 bases; J trimming: 5 bases; junction bases outside the gene matches: 14. The CDR3 totals 20 residues. Germline V lookup: CDR1 KGHDR, CDR2 SFDVKD. The CDR3 DNA reads TGTGCCACCAGTGAGGCCGGGACTAGCGGGGGGTCCCCCGGGGACAATGAGCAGTTCTTC. It encodes CATSEAGTSGGSPGDNEQFF.

The chain uses TRBV6-2 or TRBV6-3 and TRBJ1-2, with D possibly TRBD1 on 6 matching bases. Trimming shortened V by 6 bases and J by 2 bases, and 13 bases separated the two germline ends. The CDR3 spans 14 residues. Germline-derived CDR1 and CDR2 are MNHEY and SVGEGT. In DNA form, the CDR3 reads TGTGCCAGCAGCGACAGGAGAGAAAACTATGGCTACACCTTC. This sequence encodes CASSDRRENYGYTF.

The chain links TRBV6-1 to TRBJ2-5; D uncertain. V lost 0 bases to trimming and J lost 5 bases, with 10 bases between them. There are 14 residues in the CDR3. Per the germline V gene, CDR1 is MNHNS and CDR2 is SASEGT. The CDR3 protein is CASSEAGYRETQYF. In DNA form, the CDR3 reads TGTGCCAGCAGTGAAGCGGGGTATCGCGAGACCCAGTACTTC.